This T cell receptor (beta chain) was recorded in a study of T-cell reconstitution after alpha-beta-depleted transplantation in children. A library of TCRbeta sequences, prepared with unique molecular identifiers, was generated. TCRdb analysed the PCR reads with MiXCR anew, one entry per CDR3 protein. The sample has 210,000 or so distinct CDR3 sequences; about a tenth are singletons. This clonotype has a handful of counts. Trimming took 5 bases from V and 1 from J, leaving 12 bases between them. CDR1 SGHTA and CDR2 FQGNSA come from the germline V gene. The CDR3 totals 14 residues. The sample here was PBMCs from the stem cell graft donor, taken from the stem cell graft. The rearrangement uses TRBV7-2 and TRBJ2-7; D is undetermined. This clonotype originated in a human donor who donated a stem cell graft to a child with acute lymphoblastic leukemia. CDR3 loop: CASSLTYGSYEQYF. The CDR3 DNA follows: TGTGCCAGCAGCCTGACCTACGGATCCTACGAGCAGTACTTC.